This record looks at one T cell receptor beta chain sequence and its context. The sample belongs to a study of CD8+CD57+ T cells in acquired aplastic anemia. Patients sequenced had flow cytometry evidence of CD8+CD57+ cell expansion. The CDR3 length is 16 residues. Germline lookup yields CDR1 SEHNR and CDR2 FQNEAQ (reference sequence). V was pared by 0 bases and J by 0 bases, with 9 bases between. The template used for profiling TCR beta VDJ and CDR3 was genomic DNA. One entry per CDR3 protein results from TCRdb running MiXCR on the reads. The profile covers 270,000 or so distinct CDR3 sequences, with 70% to 85% appearing a single time and roughly 42% taken by the ten largest.

The sequence came from a human donor with aplastic anemia. V gene TRBV7-9 combines with J gene TRBJ2-4; D is perhaps TRBD2 (6 bases). The sample consisted of sorted CD4+, CD8+, or CD8+CD57+ T cells (not recorded which) from PBMCs. The CDR3 loop is CASSLAVGGAKNIQYF. Here the CDR3 DNA reads TGTGCCAGCAGCTTAGCGGTGGGGGGAGCCAAAAACATTCAGTACTTC.